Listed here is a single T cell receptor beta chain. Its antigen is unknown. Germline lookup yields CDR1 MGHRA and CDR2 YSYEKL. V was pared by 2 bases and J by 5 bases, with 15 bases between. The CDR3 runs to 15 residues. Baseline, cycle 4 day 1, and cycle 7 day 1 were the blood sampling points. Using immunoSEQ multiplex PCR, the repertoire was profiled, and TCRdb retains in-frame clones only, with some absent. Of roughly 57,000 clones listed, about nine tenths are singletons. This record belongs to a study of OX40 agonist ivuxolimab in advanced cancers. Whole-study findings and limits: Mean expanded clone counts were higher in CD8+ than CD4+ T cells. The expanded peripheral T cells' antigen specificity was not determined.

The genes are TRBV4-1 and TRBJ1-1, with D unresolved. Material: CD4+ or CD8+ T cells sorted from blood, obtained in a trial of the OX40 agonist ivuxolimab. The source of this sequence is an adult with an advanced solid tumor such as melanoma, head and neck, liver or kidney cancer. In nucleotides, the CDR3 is TGCGCCAGCAGCCAACCTGGCAGGTTGCAGACTGAAGCTTTCTTT. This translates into CASSQPGRLQTEAFF.